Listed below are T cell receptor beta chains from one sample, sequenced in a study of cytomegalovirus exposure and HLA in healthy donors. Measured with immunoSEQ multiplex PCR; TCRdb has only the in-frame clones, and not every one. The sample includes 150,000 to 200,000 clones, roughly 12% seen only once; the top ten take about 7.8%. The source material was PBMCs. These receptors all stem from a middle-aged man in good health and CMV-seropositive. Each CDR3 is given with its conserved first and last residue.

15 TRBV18 CASSETGGVNTEAFF
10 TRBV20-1 CSANGETQYF
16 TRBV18 CASSPGQGRLNSPLHF
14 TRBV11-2 CASSLGLAADTQYF
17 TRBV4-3 CASSQDRGALRTGELFF
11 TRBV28 CASSRGTEAFF
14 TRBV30 CAWSVPPWGQPQHF
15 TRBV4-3 CASSQEASGGYEQFF
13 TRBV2 CASSEVGYYGYTF
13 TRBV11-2 CASSVSGVDTQYF
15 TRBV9 CASSQTGLAGAAQYF
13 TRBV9 CASSATGGYGYTF
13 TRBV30 CACTKVQRYEQYF
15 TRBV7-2 CASSLEQNGNYGYTF
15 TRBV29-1 CSVAKGQGVNYGYTF
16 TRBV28 CASSIRDFRLSYEQYF
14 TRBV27 CASSTGYGAYEQYF
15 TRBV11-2 CASSLGRGAYYEQYF
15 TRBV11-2 CASSSGEHSADAQYF
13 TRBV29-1 CSVDRGAGTEAFF
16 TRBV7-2 CASSFPGGAPNYGYTF
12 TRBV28 CASSLTGPLAFF
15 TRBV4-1 CASSQDLDREETQYF
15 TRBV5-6 CASSLRTTGNQPQHF
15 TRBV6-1 CASSGGPLEGETQYF
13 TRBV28 CASSLLGTFEAFF
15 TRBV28 CASRSHRTTNEKLFF
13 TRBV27 CASRRSYNSPLHF
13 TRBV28 CASSLWRPGELFF